These T cell receptor beta chains were read from a single sample in a study of T cells in Graves' hyperthyroidism and ophthalmopathy. One entry per CDR3 protein results from TCRdb running MiXCR on the multiplex PCR reads. The table has around 600,000 distinct CDR3 sequences, approximately 14% seen once. Material for sequencing was blood. Source of these receptors: a woman aged 18 to 35 with Graves' ophthalmopathy. Both conserved end residues are part of each CDR3. A D gene is named only where the DNA matches it firmly. Size values are once, few and many counts, or a class for expanded clones, and some rows have none.

>many|.|TRBV2|TRBJ1-5
CASSDAVVYQPQHF
TGTGCCAGCAGTGACGCAGTGGTCTACCAGCCCCAGCATTTT
>.|TRBD1|TRBV19|TRBJ2-4
CASSILDRGNIQYF
TGTGCCAGTAGTATCTTGGACAGGGGAAACATTCAGTACTTC
>many|.|TRBV7-9|TRBJ2-2
CASSPPIPGELFF
TGTGCCAGCAGCCCCCCTATCCCCGGGGAGCTGTTTTTT
>.|.|TRBV2|TRBJ2-2
CASSEWELVFF
TGTGCCAGCAGTGAGTGGGAATTGGTGTTTTTT
>.|.|TRBV2|TRBJ1-1
CASNPSTGSHTEAFF
TGTGCCAGCAATCCCTCAACAGGATCGCACACTGAAGCTTTCTTT
>.|TRBD1|TRBV27|TRBJ1-6
CASSYPRDRGQSPLHF
TGTGCCAGCAGTTACCCGAGGGACAGGGGGCAATCACCCCTCCACTTT
>many|.|TRBV12-3/TRBV12-4|TRBJ1-2
CASSLRRTLGDGYTF
TGTGCCAGCAGTTTAAGGCGAACTCTGGGGGATGGCTACACCTTC
>many|.|TRBV6-1|TRBJ2-5
CASSEEVWRETQYF
TGTGCCAGCAGTGAAGAGGTGTGGCGAGAGACCCAGTACTTC
>many|TRBD2|TRBV6-1|TRBJ2-1
CASSSLAGGPTEQFF
TGTGCCAGCAGTTCTCTAGCGGGAGGGCCTACTGAGCAGTTCTTC
>.|TRBD1|TRBV30|TRBJ1-5
CAWSVNQGARGYSNQPQHF
TGTGCCTGGAGTGTAAATCAGGGGGCGCGGGGGTATAGCAATCAGCCCCAGCATTTT
>few|.|TRBV9|TRBJ2-2
CASSGPGETGELFF
TGTGCCAGCAGCGGCCCAGGGGAAACCGGGGAGCTGTTTTTT
>many|.|TRBV27|TRBJ1-1
CASSSGGGRGEAFF
TGTGCCAGCAGTTCCGGGGGGGGACGAGGTGAAGCTTTCTTT
>few|.|TRBV30|TRBJ1-5
CAWDSGSHQPQHF
TGTGCCTGGGACTCGGGGAGCCATCAGCCCCAGCATTTT